A single sample is the source of the 16 T cell receptor beta chains below, sequenced in a study of blood T cells in healthy people across ages. Primers used in a second PCR of roughly 6 to 12 cycles were a sample-barcoded 5' primer and a J-beta primer mix. TCRdb redid the calling of the 5' RACE reads with MiXCR, one entry per CDR3 protein. The sample lists 540,000 or so distinct CDR3 sequences, around 24% occurring once. The data also belong to a second study, concerning T cells of mothers and their children.

Sequenced sample: blood. These receptor sequences come from a boy aged 5-17 years in good health.

The chain joins TRBV4-3 to TRBJ2-7; D gene unclear. Trimming took 2 bases from V and 2 from J, leaving 13 bases between them. The germline CDR1 and CDR2 sequences are LGHNA and YSLEER. The CDR3 has 15 amino acids. This CDR3 reads CASSQSPDTTYEQYF. Written as DNA, the CDR3 is TGCGCCAGCAGCCAAAGCCCCGACACCACCTACGAGCAGTACTTC.

The chain recombines TRBV7-2 with TRBJ1-6; 8 bases align to TRBD1. The CDR3 runs 14 residues. Germline V lookup: CDR1 SGHTA, CDR2 FQGNSA. V was pared by 5 bases and J by 9 bases, with 6 bases of the junction left unmatched. The CDR3 DNA follows: TGTGCCAGCAGCACCCGACAGGGGAGTTCACCCCTCCACTTT. It specifies CASSTRQGSSPLHF.

The chain combines TRBV5-1 with TRBJ2-7, with 8 bases lining up with TRBD2. The CDR3 has 15 amino acids. Per germline, CDR1 SGHRS and CDR2 YFSETQ. J was trimmed by 2 bases and V by 0 bases; bases with no gene match: 4. The CDR3 loop reads CASSLASGSTYEQYF. The DNA for the CDR3 is TGCGCCAGCAGCTTGGCTAGCGGGTCCACCTACGAGCAGTACTTC.

Only a few counts were recorded for this clonotype. The chain joins TRBV11-2 to TRBJ1-4; 9 bases agree with TRBD1. CDR3 length: 15 residues. After removal of 4 bases from V and 9 bases from J, the junction contained 9 bases not matched to a gene. Germline loops: CDR1 SGHAT, CDR2 FQNNGV. The CDR3 spells CASSSVRDRAQKLFF. CDR3 coding DNA: TGTGCCAGCAGCTCCGTCCGGGACAGGGCGCAAAAACTGTTTTTT.

The chain carries TRBV5-1 and TRBJ2-2; no reliable D call. CDR3 length: 16 residues. Germline CDR1 SGHRS, CDR2 YFSETQ. The ends were cut back, 0 bases at V and 0 bases at J, with 9 bases in the middle. CDR3 coding DNA: TGCGCCAGCAGCTTGGTCGGCGGACCGAACACCGGGGAGCTGTTTTTT. Protein sequence: CASSLVGGPNTGELFF.

Only a few counts were recorded for this clonotype. A much larger clone lies one base from this, so it may be a read error. The V and J genes are TRBV4-3 and TRBJ1-1; TRBD1 aligns across 9 bases. V was clipped by 7 bases and J by 1 base; unmatched bases: 4. The CDR3 sequence is 14 residues long. Looked up from germline, CDR1 is LGHNA and CDR2 is YSLEER. The chain's CDR3 is CASTLGQGNTEAFF. The CDR3 region has the DNA TGCGCCAGCACCTTGGGACAGGGGAACACTGAAGCTTTCTTT.

V gene TRBV18 combines with J gene TRBJ2-7; 10 bases line up with TRBD1. CDR1 and CDR2 from the germline V gene are KGHSH and LQKENI. The length of the CDR3 is 15 residues. V lost 2 bases, J lost 6 bases, and 7 bases stayed unmatched. The CDR3 reads CASSPTGTGVGEQYF. CDR3 DNA sequence: TGTGCCAGCTCACCAACCGGGACAGGGGTGGGCGAGCAGTACTTC. Supplemented by reference TRBV18 and TRBJ2-7, the full variable domain reads NAGVMQNPRHLVRRRGQEARLRCSPMKGHSHVYWYRQLPEEGLKFMVYLQKENIIDESGMPKERFSAEFPKEGPSILRIQQVVRGDSAAYFCASSPTGTGVGEQYFGPGTRLTVT.

This clonotype was seen a few times. One junction end does not reproduce the germline sequence, and a read error may be involved. The rearrangement joins TRBV6-2 or TRBV6-3 to TRBJ1-1, with 9 bases matching TRBD1. The CDR3 is made up of 15 amino acids. In germline, CDR1 is MNHEY, CDR2 SVGEGT. The CDR3: CTSSSPGTGSTEAFF. DNA of the CDR3: TGTACCAGCAGCTCCCCCGGGACAGGGTCGACTGAAGCTTTCTTT.

CDR3: CASMDFAGELFF. CDR3 DNA: TGCGCCAGCATGGACTTCGCTGGGGAGCTGTTTTTT. The chain couples TRBV5-1 to TRBJ2-2; TRBD2 might be the D (5 bases). This CDR3 region has 12 residues. V was shortened by 6 bases and J by 8 bases, with 11 bases between the two germline ends. Germline loops: CDR1 SGHRS, CDR2 YFSETQ.

V is TRBV15 and J is TRBJ2-7, with 7 bases lining up with TRBD1. Germline V CDR1 and CDR2: LNHNV, YYDKDF (reference sequence). With V trimmed by 10 bases and J by 0 bases, 9 bases remained unmatched. CDR3 length: 14 amino acids. This CDR3 is CAISTGLTSYEQYF. CDR3 bases: TGTGCCATTTCGACAGGGTTAACCTCCTACGAGCAGTACTTC.

V is TRBV12-3 or TRBV12-4 and J is TRBJ2-7, with TRBD2 matching 11 bases. V was pared by 5 bases and J by 0 bases, with 12 bases of the junction left unmatched. This CDR3 contains 18 residues. The CDR3 DNA sequence: TGTGCCAGCAGTCAGGGAGGGGGACTAGCGGCGGCCTCCTACGAGCAGTACTTC. This codes for CASSQGGGLAAASYEQYF.

In this sample, this clonotype turned up a few times. This rearrangement joins TRBV7-2 to TRBJ1-2; D unresolved. V dropped 3 bases and J dropped 7 bases, with 15 bases sitting between them. This CDR3 has 14 amino acids. The germline CDR1 and CDR2 sequences are SGHTA and FQGNSA. The CDR3 reads CASSLMDSRGGYTF. For the CDR3, the DNA is TGTGCCAGCAGCTTGATGGATTCCCGGGGTGGCTACACCTTC.

Only one count was recorded for this clonotype. The chain couples TRBV25-1 to TRBJ2-1; D remains ambiguous. The J call may be incorrect, as the DNA end agrees better with TRBJ2-7. Per the germline V gene, CDR1 is MGHDK and CDR2 is SYGVNS. This CDR3 region has 15 residues. CDR3 DNA: TGTGCCAGCAGTGATCTACGGGCCAGTGACTACGAGCAGTACTTC. Amino acids: CASSDLRASDYEQYF.

This clonotype was detected a few times. The rearrangement uses TRBV6-1 and TRBJ2-5; D remains ambiguous. Trimming took off 8 bases at V and 5 bases at J, with 15 bases between the two ends. This CDR3 is 13 amino acids long. Germline CDR1 and CDR2: MNHNS and SASEGT. The CDR3 loop is CASGSRPDETQYF. CDR3 DNA: TGTGCCAGCGGAAGCCGGCCAGACGAGACCCAGTACTTC.

Regarding this clonotype: Given the absence of the conserved phenylalanine or tryptophan at the CDR3 end, a read error is likely. The limits of the CDR3 on the DNA are not certain, so only TCRdb's listed CDR3 is given. This sequence joins TRBV7-9 and TRBJ1-2. CDR1 is SEHNR, CDR2 FQNEAQ, per germline (reference sequence). The CDR3 region is 12 residues in length, termini included. CDR3 sequence: CASSFSQSRVQI.

This clonotype came up many times. This chain connects TRBV29-1 to TRBJ2-2, with D hard to call. Deletions cut 1 base from V and 1 base from J, with 7 bases between. The CDR3 spans 14 residues. Germline values: CDR1 SQVTM, CDR2 ANQGSEA. The DNA of the CDR3 is TGCAGCGTTGAAGTGCAGTTGAACACCGGGGAGCTGTTTTTT. This translates into CSVEVQLNTGELFF.